This TCR beta chain comes out of a study of blood T cells in healthy people across ages. Study-level results: There was no known CMV status for donors, so expanded clonotype changes were possibly confounded. Unsorted PBMCs prevented conclusive naive versus antigen-experienced comparison.

This clonotype occurred a few times. The antigen is undetermined. Primers used in a second PCR of about 7 to 12 cycles were a sample-barcoded 5' primer and a J-beta primer mix. Via MiXCR, TCRdb re-called the 5' RACE reads, giving one row per CDR3 protein. The sample consists of 800,000 to 950,000 distinct CDR3 sequences, about 27% of them appearing once. The CDR3 has 11 residues. V was pared by 4 bases and J by 15 bases, with 6 bases of the junction left unmatched. Per germline, CDR1 MGHDK and CDR2 SYGVNS. Separately, the same data were catalogued under a study of T cells of mothers and their children. According to that study: Second-round PCR products received sample barcodes and 2-4 random nucleotides from the M1S primer.

This TCR was sampled from a woman aged 40 to 49 in good health. Sequencing was carried out using blood. The chain is built from TRBV25-1 and TRBJ2-4, with 7 nucleotides matching TRBD1. The CDR3 protein is CASSATGVRYF. In DNA, the CDR3 is TGTGCCAGCAGTGCTACAGGGGTGAGGTACTTC.